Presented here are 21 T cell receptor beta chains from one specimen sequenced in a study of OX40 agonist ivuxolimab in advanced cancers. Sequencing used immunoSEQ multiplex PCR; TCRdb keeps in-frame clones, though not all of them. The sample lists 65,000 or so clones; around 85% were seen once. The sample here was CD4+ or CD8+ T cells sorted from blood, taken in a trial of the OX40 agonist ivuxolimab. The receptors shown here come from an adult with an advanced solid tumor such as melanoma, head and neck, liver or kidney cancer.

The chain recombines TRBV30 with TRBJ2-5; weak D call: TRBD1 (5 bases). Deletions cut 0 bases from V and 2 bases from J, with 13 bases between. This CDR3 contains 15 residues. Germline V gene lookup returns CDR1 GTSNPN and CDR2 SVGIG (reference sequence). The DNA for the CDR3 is TGTGCCTGGAGTGTAGGTTGGGGCCAGCAAGAGACCCAGTACTTC. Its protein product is CAWSVGWGQQETQYF.

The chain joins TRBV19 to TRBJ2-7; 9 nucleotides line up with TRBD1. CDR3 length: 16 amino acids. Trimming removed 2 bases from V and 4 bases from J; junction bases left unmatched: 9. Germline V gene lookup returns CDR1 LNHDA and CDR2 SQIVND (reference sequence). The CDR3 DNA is TGTGCCAGTAGTATAAGGTTCCGGGACAGGGTGTACGAGCAGTACTTC. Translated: CASSIRFRDRVYEQYF.

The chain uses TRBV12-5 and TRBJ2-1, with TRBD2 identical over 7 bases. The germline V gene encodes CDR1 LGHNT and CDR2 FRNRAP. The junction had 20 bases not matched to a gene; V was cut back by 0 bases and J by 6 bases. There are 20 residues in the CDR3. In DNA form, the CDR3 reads TGTGCTAGTGGTTTGGTACCGCGATGGGGGGGAGCCAGATCCCCCAATGAGCAGTTCTTC. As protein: CASGLVPRWGGARSPNEQFF.

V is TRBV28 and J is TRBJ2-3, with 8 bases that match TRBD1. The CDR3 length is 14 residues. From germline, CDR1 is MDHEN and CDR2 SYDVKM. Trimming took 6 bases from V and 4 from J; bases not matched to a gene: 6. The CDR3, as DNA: TGTGCCAGCAGACCCCAGGGGGCTGCAGATACGCAGTATTTT. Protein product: CASRPQGAADTQYF.

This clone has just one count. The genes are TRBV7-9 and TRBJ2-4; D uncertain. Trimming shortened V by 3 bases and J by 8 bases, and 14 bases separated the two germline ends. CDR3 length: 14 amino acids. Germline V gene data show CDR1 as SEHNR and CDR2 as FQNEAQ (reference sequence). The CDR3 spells CASSFPYEPYIQYF. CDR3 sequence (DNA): TGTGCCAGCAGCTTTCCTTATGAGCCCTACATTCAGTACTTC.

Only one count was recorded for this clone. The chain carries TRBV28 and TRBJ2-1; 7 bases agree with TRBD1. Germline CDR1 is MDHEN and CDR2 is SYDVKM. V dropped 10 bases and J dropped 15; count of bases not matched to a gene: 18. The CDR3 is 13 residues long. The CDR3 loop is CATRTGVVKAWFF. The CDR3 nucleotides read TGTGCCACCCGGACAGGTGTTGTGAAAGCGTGGTTCTTC.

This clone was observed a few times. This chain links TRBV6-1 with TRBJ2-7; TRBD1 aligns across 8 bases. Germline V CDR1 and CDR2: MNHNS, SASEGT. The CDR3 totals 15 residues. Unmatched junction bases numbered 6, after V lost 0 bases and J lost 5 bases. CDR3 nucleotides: TGTGCCAGCAGTGAAGCGCTGGGACAGGTCCACGAGCAGTACTTC. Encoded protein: CASSEALGQVHEQYF.

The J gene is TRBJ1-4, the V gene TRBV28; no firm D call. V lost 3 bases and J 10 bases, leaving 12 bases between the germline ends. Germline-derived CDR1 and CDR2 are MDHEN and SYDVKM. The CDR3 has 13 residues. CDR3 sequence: CASSFTVSGKLFF. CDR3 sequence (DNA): TGTGCCAGCAGTTTCACGGTGAGCGGAAAACTGTTTTTT.

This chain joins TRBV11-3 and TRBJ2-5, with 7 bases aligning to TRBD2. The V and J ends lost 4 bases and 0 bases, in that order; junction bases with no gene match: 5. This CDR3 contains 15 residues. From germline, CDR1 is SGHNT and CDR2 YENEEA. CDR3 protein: CASSSYSGYQETQYF. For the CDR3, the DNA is TGTGCCAGCAGCTCTTATAGCGGGTACCAAGAGACCCAGTACTTC.

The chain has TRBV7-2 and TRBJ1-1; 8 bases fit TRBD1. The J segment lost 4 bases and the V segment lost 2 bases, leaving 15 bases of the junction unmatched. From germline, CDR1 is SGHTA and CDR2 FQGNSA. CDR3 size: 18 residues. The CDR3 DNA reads TGTGCCAGCAGCTTAATCGGGATGGTTCAGGGGGCAGCCACTGAAGCTTTCTTT. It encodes CASSLIGMVQGAATEAFF.

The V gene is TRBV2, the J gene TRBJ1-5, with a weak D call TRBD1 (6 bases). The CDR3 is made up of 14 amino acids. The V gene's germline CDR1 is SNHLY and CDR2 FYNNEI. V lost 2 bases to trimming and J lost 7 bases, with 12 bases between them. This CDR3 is CASSELEGGQPQHF. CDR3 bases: TGTGCCAGCAGTGAATTGGAAGGGGGACAGCCCCAGCATTTT. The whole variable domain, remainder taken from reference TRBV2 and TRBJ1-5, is EPEVTQTPSHQVTQMGQEVILRCVPISNHLYFYWYRQILGQKVEFLVSFYNNEISEKSEIFDDQFSVERPDGSNFTLKIRSTKLEDSAMYFCASSELEGGQPQHFGDGTRLSIL.

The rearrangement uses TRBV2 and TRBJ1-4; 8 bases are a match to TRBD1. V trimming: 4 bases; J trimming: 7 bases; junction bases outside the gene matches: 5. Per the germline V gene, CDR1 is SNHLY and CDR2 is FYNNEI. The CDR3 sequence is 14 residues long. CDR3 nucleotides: TGTGCCAGCAGTGCGGACAGGGATCGTGAAAAACTGTTTTTT. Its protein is CASSADRDREKLFF.

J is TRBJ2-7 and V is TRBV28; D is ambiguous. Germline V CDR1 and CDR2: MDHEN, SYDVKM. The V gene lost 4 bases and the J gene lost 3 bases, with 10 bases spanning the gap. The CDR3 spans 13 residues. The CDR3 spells CASSWYGYYEQYF. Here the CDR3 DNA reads TGTGCCAGCAGTTGGTATGGATACTACGAGCAGTACTTC.

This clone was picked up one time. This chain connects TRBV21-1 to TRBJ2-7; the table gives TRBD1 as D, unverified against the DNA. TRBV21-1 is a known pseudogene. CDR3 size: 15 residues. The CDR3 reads CASSIQGALSYEQYF. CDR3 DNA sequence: TGTGCCAGCAGCATACAGGGGGCGCTTAGTTACGAGCAGTACTTC.

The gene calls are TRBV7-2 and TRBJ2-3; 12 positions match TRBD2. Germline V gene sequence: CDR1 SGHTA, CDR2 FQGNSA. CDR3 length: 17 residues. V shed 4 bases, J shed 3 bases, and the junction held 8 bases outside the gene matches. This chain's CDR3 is CASSSRLAGDGTDTQYF. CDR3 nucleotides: TGTGCCAGCAGCTCAAGACTAGCGGGAGATGGAACAGATACGCAGTATTTT.

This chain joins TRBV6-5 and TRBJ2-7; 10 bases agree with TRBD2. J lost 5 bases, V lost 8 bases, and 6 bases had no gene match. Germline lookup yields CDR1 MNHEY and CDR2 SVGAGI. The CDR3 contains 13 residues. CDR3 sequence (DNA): TGTGCCAGCGGCCCTAGCGGGAGTGACGAGCAGTACTTC. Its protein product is CASGPSGSDEQYF.

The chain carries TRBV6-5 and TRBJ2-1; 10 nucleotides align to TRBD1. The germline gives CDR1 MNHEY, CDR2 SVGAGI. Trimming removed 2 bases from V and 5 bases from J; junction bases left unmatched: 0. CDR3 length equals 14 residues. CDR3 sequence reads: CASSYGTGDNEQFF. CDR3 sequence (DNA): TGTGCCAGCAGTTACGGGACAGGGGACAATGAGCAGTTCTTC.

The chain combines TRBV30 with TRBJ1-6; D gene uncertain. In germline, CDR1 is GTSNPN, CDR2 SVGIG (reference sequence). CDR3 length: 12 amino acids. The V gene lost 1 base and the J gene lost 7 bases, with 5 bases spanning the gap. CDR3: CAWSGGNSPLHF. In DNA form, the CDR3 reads TGTGCCTGGAGTGGGGGAAATTCACCCCTCCACTTT.

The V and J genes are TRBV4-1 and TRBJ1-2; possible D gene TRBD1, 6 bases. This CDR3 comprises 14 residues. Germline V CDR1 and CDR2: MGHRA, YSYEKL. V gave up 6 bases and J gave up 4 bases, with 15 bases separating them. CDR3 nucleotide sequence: TGCGCCAGCAGAAGGGAGGGGGATATCTATGGCTACACCTTC. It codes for CASRREGDIYGYTF.

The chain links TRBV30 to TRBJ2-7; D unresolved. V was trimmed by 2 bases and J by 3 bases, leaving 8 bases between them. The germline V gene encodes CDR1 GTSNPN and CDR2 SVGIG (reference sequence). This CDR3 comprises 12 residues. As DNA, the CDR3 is TGTGCCTGGAGTAGTGATAGCTACGAGCAGTACTTC. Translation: CAWSSDSYEQYF.

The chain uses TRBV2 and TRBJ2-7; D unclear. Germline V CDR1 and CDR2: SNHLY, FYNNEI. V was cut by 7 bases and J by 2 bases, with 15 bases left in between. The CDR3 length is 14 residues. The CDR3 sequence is CASTLVISPYEQYF. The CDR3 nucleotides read TGTGCCAGCACCTTAGTTATTAGTCCCTACGAGCAGTACTTC.